The rows below give T cell receptor beta chains drawn from one sample of a study of cytomegalovirus exposure and HLA in healthy donors. Method: immunoSEQ multiplex PCR; TCRdb's copy keeps in-frame clones and lacks some. This table has roughly 56,000 clones, roughly nine tenths appearing once. The sample was PBMCs. The origin of the receptors is a young man in good health and CMV-seronegative. Each CDR3 is given with its conserved first and last residue. Fields, in order: V gene, J gene, CDR3 protein.

v_call: TRBV19
j_call: TRBJ2-5
cdr3_aa: CASSVGPDQETQYF

v_call: TRBV7-6
j_call: TRBJ2-5
cdr3_aa: CASSSQVTSGLETQYF

v_call: TRBV7-9
j_call: TRBJ2-7
cdr3_aa: CASSLEAVASGRAYEQYF

v_call: TRBV6-5
j_call: TRBJ2-7
cdr3_aa: CASSRPGQGGYEQYF

v_call: TRBV28
j_call: TRBJ2-7
cdr3_aa: CASTSGLVAEQYF

v_call: TRBV9
j_call: TRBJ2-3
cdr3_aa: CASSVGTNTDTQYF

v_call: TRBV2
j_call: TRBJ2-7
cdr3_aa: CASGQGIYEQYF

v_call: TRBV7-8
j_call: TRBJ2-3
cdr3_aa: CASSLHGTSGDTQYF

v_call: TRBV19
j_call: TRBJ1-1
cdr3_aa: CASSIDRVPTEAFF

v_call: TRBV28
j_call: TRBJ1-4
cdr3_aa: CASSLGVGGTVNF

v_call: TRBV5-1
j_call: TRBJ2-1
cdr3_aa: CASSLARGLYNEQFF

v_call: TRBV5-6
j_call: TRBJ2-7
cdr3_aa: CASSLGDGFYEQYF

v_call: TRBV5-1
j_call: TRBJ2-7
cdr3_aa: CASSIGQGAYEQYF

v_call: TRBV5-6
j_call: TRBJ2-7
cdr3_aa: CASFRDRVHEQYF

v_call: TRBV10-1
j_call: TRBJ2-1
cdr3_aa: CASSESITSSYNEQFF

v_call: TRBV28
j_call: TRBJ2-7
cdr3_aa: CASSPRLGGYPPYEQYF

v_call: TRBV19
j_call: TRBJ2-7
cdr3_aa: CASSMGGRMPYEQYF

v_call: TRBV11-1
j_call: TRBJ2-1
cdr3_aa: CASSLARHSSYNEQFF

v_call: TRBV27
j_call: TRBJ1-4
cdr3_aa: CASSLRVVTGLSTNEKLFF

v_call: TRBV19
j_call: TRBJ2-3
cdr3_aa: CASSVGEDTQYF

v_call: TRBV28
j_call: TRBJ2-2
cdr3_aa: CASSKTIQGRELFF

v_call: TRBV28
j_call: TRBJ2-5
cdr3_aa: CASRLQGLETQYF

v_call: TRBV6-4
j_call: TRBJ2-3
cdr3_aa: CASSDSEVASGRALNTQYF

v_call: TRBV11-2
j_call: TRBJ2-2
cdr3_aa: CASSLGFGQGAGELFF

v_call: TRBV9
j_call: TRBJ2-7
cdr3_aa: CASSVEEGSGSLGSYEQYF

v_call: TRBV2
j_call: TRBJ2-4
cdr3_aa: CASVRGWGDIQYF

v_call: TRBV6-6
j_call: TRBJ2-1
cdr3_aa: CASGRDRGNYNEQFF

v_call: TRBV28
j_call: TRBJ1-4
cdr3_aa: CASSSVVDRGNKRHKLFF

v_call: TRBV5-6
j_call: TRBJ2-3
cdr3_aa: CASSLLAGGDTQYF

v_call: TRBV11-3
j_call: TRBJ2-1
cdr3_aa: CASSLGTSGSDEQFF

v_call: TRBV27
j_call: TRBJ2-3
cdr3_aa: CASTWLSGNLGGGTDTQYF

v_call: TRBV6-5
j_call: TRBJ1-5
cdr3_aa: CASSPDRVQPQHF

v_call: TRBV7-8
j_call: TRBJ2-1
cdr3_aa: CASSLGLRVQGPREGRDNEQFF

v_call: TRBV9
j_call: TRBJ2-1
cdr3_aa: CASSVGGTSGSHYNEQFF

v_call: TRBV4-1
j_call: TRBJ2-1
cdr3_aa: CASAEQGNNGQFF

v_call: TRBV5-1
j_call: TRBJ1-3
cdr3_aa: CASSLDRPSGNTIYF

v_call: TRBV28
j_call: TRBJ2-7
cdr3_aa: CASSPDSLGLEQYF

v_call: TRBV23-1
j_call: TRBJ2-1
cdr3_aa: CASSHPRQASGRTDEQFF

v_call: TRBV19
j_call: TRBJ2-5
cdr3_aa: CASRNSGRAGETQYF

v_call: TRBV4-3
j_call: TRBJ2-7
cdr3_aa: CASSQGFGGEQYF

v_call: TRBV2
j_call: TRBJ1-4
cdr3_aa: CASTGQGTTNEKLFF

v_call: TRBV9
j_call: TRBJ2-1
cdr3_aa: CASSQNSGSSYNEQFF

v_call: TRBV7-9
j_call: TRBJ1-2
cdr3_aa: CASSLGGQGQYGYTF

v_call: TRBV5-4
j_call: TRBJ2-3
cdr3_aa: CASSLTSGEADTQYF

v_call: TRBV11-3
j_call: TRBJ2-1
cdr3_aa: CASSLEGRGGEQFF

v_call: TRBV7-9
j_call: TRBJ2-7
cdr3_aa: CASSFSGTLYEQYF

v_call: TRBV21-1
j_call: TRBJ2-2
cdr3_aa: CASSPRGPWGELFF

v_call: TRBV27
j_call: TRBJ2-1
cdr3_aa: CASSSGDSPGDYYNEQFF

v_call: TRBV25-1
j_call: TRBJ2-5
cdr3_aa: CASSEFGSGGETQYF

v_call: TRBV4-3
j_call: TRBJ1-1
cdr3_aa: CASSQTGQGFLPEAFF

v_call: TRBV27
j_call: TRBJ1-3
cdr3_aa: CASSPGTQAGNTIYF

v_call: TRBV19
j_call: TRBJ2-7
cdr3_aa: CASGRGSYEQYF

v_call: TRBV4-3
j_call: TRBJ2-4
cdr3_aa: CASSQRRVDIQYF

v_call: TRBV28
j_call: TRBJ2-3
cdr3_aa: CASRDGGNPDTQYF

v_call: TRBV6-4
j_call: TRBJ2-3
cdr3_aa: CASGTGSATDTQYF